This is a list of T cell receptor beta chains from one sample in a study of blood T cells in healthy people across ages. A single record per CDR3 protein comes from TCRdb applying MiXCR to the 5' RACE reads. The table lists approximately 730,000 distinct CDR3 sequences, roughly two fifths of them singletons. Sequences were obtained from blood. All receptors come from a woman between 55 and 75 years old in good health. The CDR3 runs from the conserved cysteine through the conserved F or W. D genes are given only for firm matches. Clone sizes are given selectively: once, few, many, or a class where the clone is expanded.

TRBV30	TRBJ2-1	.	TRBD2	CAWSTKSGSRNEQFF	TGTGCCTGGAGCACCAAGAGCGGGAGTAGGAATGAGCAGTTCTTC
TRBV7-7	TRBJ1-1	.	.	CASSPIETNTEAFF	TGTGCCAGCAGCCCAATCGAAACGAACACTGAAGCTTTCTTT
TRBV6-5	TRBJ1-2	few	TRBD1	CASSGTGGGYGYTF	TGTGCCAGCAGTGGGACAGGGGGCGGCTATGGCTACACCTTC
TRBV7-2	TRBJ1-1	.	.	CASSLSWTNTEAFF	TGTGCCAGCAGCTTATCTTGGACGAACACTGAAGCTTTCTTT
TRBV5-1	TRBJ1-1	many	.	CASSPRGGNTEAFF	TGTGCCAGCAGCCCCCGGGGGGGGAACACTGAAGCTTTCTTT
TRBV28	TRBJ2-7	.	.	CVSSISGQTYEQYF	TGTGTCAGCAGTATATCCGGACAGACCTACGAGCAGTACTTC
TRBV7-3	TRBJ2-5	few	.	CASRRSPGETQYF	TGTGCCAGCAGAAGGAGCCCGGGGGAGACCCAGTACTTC
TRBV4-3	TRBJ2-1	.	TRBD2	CASSQEVASGGYSSYNEQFF	TGCGCCAGCAGCCAAGAAGTGGCTAGCGGGGGGTACAGCTCCTACAATGAGCAGTTCTTC
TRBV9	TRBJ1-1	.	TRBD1	CASSATGTGFLGTEAFF	TGTGCCAGCAGCGCCACCGGGACAGGGTTTCTCGGCACTGAAGCTTTCTTT
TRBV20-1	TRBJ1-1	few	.	CSAQRAIISEAFF	TGCAGTGCTCAGAGGGCAATTATCTCTGAAGCTTTCTTT
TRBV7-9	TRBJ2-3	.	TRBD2	CASSFGTSGKDTQYF	TGTGCCAGCAGCTTCGGGACTAGCGGGAAGGATACGCAGTATTTT
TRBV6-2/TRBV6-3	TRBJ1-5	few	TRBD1	CASIDRDDQPQHF	TGTGCCAGCATCGACAGGGACGATCAGCCCCAGCATTTT
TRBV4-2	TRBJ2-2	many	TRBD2	CASSQDPLAGDTGELFF	TGTGCCAGCAGCCAAGATCCACTAGCGGGAGACACCGGGGAGCTGTTTTTT
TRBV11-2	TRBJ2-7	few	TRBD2	CASSTQRDTYEQYF	TGTGCCAGCAGCACCCAGCGGGATACTTACGAGCAGTACTTC
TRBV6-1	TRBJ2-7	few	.	CASSEIGQDYEQYF	TGTGCCAGCAGTGAAATTGGGCAAGACTACGAGCAGTACTTC
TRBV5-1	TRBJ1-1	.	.	CASSLDGTNTEAFF	TGCGCCAGCAGCTTGGACGGAACGAACACTGAAGCTTTCTTT
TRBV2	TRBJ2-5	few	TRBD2	CASLLAGAIQETQYF	TGTGCCAGCCTACTAGCGGGGGCGATCCAAGAGACCCAGTACTTC
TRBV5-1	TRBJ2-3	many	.	CASSLADIRDRTDTQYF	TGCGCCAGCAGCTTGGCCGATATTCGGGATCGCACAGATACGCAGTATTTT
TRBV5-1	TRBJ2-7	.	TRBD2	CASSLPTSGSYEQYF	TGCGCCAGCAGCCTACCAACTAGCGGGAGTTACGAGCAGTACTTC
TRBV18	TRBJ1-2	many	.	CASSPGGNYGYTF	TGTGCCAGCAGTCCCGGGGGGAACTATGGCTACACCTTC
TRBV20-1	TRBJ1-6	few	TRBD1	CSARGGQEGGTYNSPLHF	TGCAGTGCTAGGGGAGGACAGGAAGGTGGAACCTATAATTCACCCCTCCACTTT
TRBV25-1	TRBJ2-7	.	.	CASSEFVGSEQYF	TGTGCCAGCAGTGAATTTGTGGGGAGCGAGCAGTACTTC
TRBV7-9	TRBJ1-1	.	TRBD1	CASSLAGWGAGGTEAFF	TGTGCCAGCAGCTTAGCGGGTTGGGGGGCAGGGGGCACTGAAGCTTTCTTT
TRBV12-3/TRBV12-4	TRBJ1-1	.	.	CASTGVEGVAFF	TGTGCCAGCACCGGCGTGGAGGGGGTGGCTTTCTTT
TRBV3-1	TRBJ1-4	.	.	CASSPWRGDEKLFF	TGTGCCAGCAGCCCCTGGAGGGGCGATGAAAAACTGTTTTTT
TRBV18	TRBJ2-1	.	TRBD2	CASSPRSPGLAGDSEQFF	TGTGCCAGCTCACCAAGATCGCCGGGACTAGCGGGAGATAGTGAGCAGTTCTTC
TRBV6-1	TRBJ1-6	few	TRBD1	CASSLRTTGNNSPLHF	TGTGCCAGCAGCCTAAGAACGACAGGGAATAATTCACCCCTCCACTTT
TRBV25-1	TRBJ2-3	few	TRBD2	CASSEGLAGGPSTDTQYF	TGTGCCAGCAGTGAAGGGCTAGCGGGGGGCCCTAGCACAGATACGCAGTATTTT
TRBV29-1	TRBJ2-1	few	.	CSAARRGRGDNEQFF	TGCAGCGCCGCGAGGAGGGGGAGGGGGGACAATGAGCAGTTCTTC
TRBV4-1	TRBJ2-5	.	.	CASSQESSARSETQYF	TGCGCCAGCAGCCAGGAATCTAGCGCGAGGTCGGAGACCCAGTACTTC
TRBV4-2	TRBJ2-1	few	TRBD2	CASSLGSGGEYIEQFF	TGTGCTAGCAGCCTCGGATCCGGGGGGGAGTACATTGAGCAGTTCTTC
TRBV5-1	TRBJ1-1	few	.	CASSLEIIGSNTEAFF	TGCGCCAGCAGCTTGGAAATTATCGGGAGTAACACTGAGGCTTTCTTT
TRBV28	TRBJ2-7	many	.	CASTGAYEQYF	TGTGCCAGCACGGGGGCCTACGAGCAGTACTTC
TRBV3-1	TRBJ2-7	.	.	CASSQAGGHGTYEQYF	TGTGCCAGCAGCCAAGCGGGGGGACATGGGACCTACGAGCAGTACTTC
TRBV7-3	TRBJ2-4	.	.	CASSPSAQLENIQYF	TGTGCCAGCAGCCCTAGCGCGCAGCTCGAAAACATTCAGTACTTC
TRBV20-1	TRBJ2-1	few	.	CSARSQRKSSYNEQFF	TGCAGTGCTAGAAGCCAGCGAAAGAGCTCCTACAATGAGCAGTTCTTC
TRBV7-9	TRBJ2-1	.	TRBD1	CAGETGAIEQFF	TGTGCCGGCGAAACAGGGGCGATTGAGCAGTTCTTC
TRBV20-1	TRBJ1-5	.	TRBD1	CSAWGGTGRFSGNQPQHF	TGCAGTGCCTGGGGGGGGACAGGGCGGTTTTCTGGCAATCAGCCCCAGCATTTT
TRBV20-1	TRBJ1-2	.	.	CSARDETGPYGYTF	TGCAGTGCTAGGGACGAGACAGGACCCTATGGCTACACCTTC
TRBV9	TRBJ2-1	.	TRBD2	CASSVASGSHNEQFF	TGTGCCAGCAGCGTAGCTAGCGGGAGCCACAATGAGCAGTTCTTC
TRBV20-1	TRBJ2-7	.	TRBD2	CSARGGGLAGVSSYEQYF	TGCAGTGCTAGAGGCGGGGGACTAGCGGGAGTAAGCTCCTACGAGCAGTACTTC
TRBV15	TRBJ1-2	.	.	CATSRGPALRGVSYTF	TGTGCCACCAGCAGAGGCCCAGCCCTCCGAGGAGTTAGCTACACCTTC
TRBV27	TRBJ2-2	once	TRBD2	CASTQPGVAGPGELFF	TGTGCCAGCACCCAACCTGGGGTAGCGGGGCCCGGGGAGCTGTTTTTT
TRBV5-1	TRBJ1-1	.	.	CASSLVPGIGTEAFF	TGCGCCAGCAGCTTGGTTCCGGGTATAGGGACTGAAGCTTTCTTT
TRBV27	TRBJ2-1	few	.	CASSFPPNNEQFF	TGTGCCAGCAGTTTTCCCCCCAACAATGAGCAGTTCTTC
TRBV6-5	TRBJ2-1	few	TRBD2	CASRTLGGGAINEQFF	TGTGCCAGCAGGACCCTTGGCGGGGGGGCCATAAATGAGCAGTTCTTC
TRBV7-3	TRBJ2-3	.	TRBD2	CASSSKLAGDTDTQYF	TGTGCCAGCAGCTCGAAACTAGCGGGGGACACAGATACGCAGTATTTT
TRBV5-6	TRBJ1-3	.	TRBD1	CASSSLDRGSGNTIYF	TGTGCCAGCAGCTCCTTGGACAGGGGTTCCGGAAACACCATATATTTT
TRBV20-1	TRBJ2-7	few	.	CSAAGQLYEQYF	TGCAGTGCCGCGGGACAGCTCTACGAGCAGTACTTC
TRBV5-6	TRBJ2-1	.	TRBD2	CASSLTLAQNSEQFF	TGTGCCAGCAGCTTGACACTAGCGCAGAACAGTGAGCAGTTCTTC
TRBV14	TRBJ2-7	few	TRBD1	CASSTTGGSEQYF	TGTGCCAGCAGCACGACAGGGGGCAGCGAGCAGTACTTC
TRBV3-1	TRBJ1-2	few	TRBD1	CASSPTTGLHYGYTF	TGTGCCAGCAGCCCGACGACAGGGCTTCACTATGGCTACACCTTC
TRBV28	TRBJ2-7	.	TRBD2	CASSSPSGRAVPYEQYF	TGTGCCAGCAGTTCTCCTAGCGGGAGGGCTGTCCCCTACGAGCAGTACTTC
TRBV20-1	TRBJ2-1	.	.	CSASPVAKNYEQFF	TGCAGTGCTAGCCCCGTAGCGAAGAACTACGAGCAGTTCTTC
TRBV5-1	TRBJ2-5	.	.	CASSSGFRVRAQETQYF	TGCGCCAGCAGCTCTGGATTCAGGGTGAGGGCCCAGGAGACCCAGTACTTC
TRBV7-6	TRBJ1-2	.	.	CASSPGRKVLYGYTF	TGTGCCAGCAGCCCGGGACGGAAAGTGCTCTATGGCTACACCTTC
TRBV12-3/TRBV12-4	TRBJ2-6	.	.	CASSLSPKVSGANVLTF	TGTGCCAGCAGTTTATCCCCGAAGGTCTCTGGGGCCAACGTCCTGACTTTC
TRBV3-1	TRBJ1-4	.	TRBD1	CASSQTTGREEKLFF	TGTGCCAGCAGCCAAACGACAGGGAGGGAGGAAAAACTGTTTTTT
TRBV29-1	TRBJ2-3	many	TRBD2	CSGLGLAGGTDTQYF	TGCAGCGGATTAGGACTAGCGGGGGGCACAGATACGCAGTATTTT
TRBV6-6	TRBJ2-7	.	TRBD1	CASSYSLGTGGEQYF	TGTGCCAGCAGTTACAGTCTCGGGACAGGGGGCGAGCAGTACTTC